Presented here are 3 T cell receptor beta chains from one specimen sequenced in a study of T-cell memory formation after mild COVID-19. TCRdb processed the 5' RACE reads anew with MiXCR; each CDR3 protein has one entry. The table lists over 350,000 distinct CDR3 sequences, approximately 24% of them singletons. Sequenced: PBMCs or a T cell subset sorted from them (not recorded which). The receptor set was obtained from an adult woman who had mild COVID-19 (a few samples of this study predate the infection). Cell type and time point are not known.

The chain links TRBV12-3 or TRBV12-4 to TRBJ1-5; no clear D. CDR3 length: 14 residues. Deletions cut 3 bases from V and 5 bases from J, with 11 bases between. This CDR3 is CASSFRKEYQPQHF. The CDR3 DNA sequence: TGTGCCAGCAGTTTTCGGAAGGAATATCAGCCCCAGCATTTT.

This clonotype was observed a handful of times. This chain links TRBV12-3 or TRBV12-4 with TRBJ2-2, with D uncertain. V lost 8 bases and J lost 6, with 7 bases in between. The CDR3 is made up of 11 amino acids. For the CDR3, the DNA is TGTGCCAGCCTCTCGGCCGGGGAGCTGTTTTTT. Translated, it gives CASLSAGELFF.

There are a few counts of this clonotype. V usage is TRBV5-1 and J usage is TRBJ2-5; TRBD1 is a possible D gene (6 bases). From germline, CDR1 is SGHRS and CDR2 YFSETQ. Trimming removed 3 bases at V and 5 bases at J, with 17 bases between. The CDR3 has 15 amino acids. The CDR3 region has the DNA TGCGCCAGCAGCTATGGTGTTGGGGGCGAGGAGACCCAGTACTTC. Protein product: CASSYGVGGEETQYF.